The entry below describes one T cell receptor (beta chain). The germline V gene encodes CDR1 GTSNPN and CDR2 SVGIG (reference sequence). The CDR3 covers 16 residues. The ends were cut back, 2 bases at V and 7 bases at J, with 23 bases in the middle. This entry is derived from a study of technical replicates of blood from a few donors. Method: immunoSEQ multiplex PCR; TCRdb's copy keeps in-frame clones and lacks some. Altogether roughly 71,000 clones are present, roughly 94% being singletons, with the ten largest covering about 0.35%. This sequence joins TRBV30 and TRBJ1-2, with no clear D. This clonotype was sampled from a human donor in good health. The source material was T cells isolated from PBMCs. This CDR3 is CAWSLSGSSKVGGYTF. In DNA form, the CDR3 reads TGTGCCTGGAGTTTATCCGGGTCCTCAAAAGTCGGTGGCTACACCTTC.